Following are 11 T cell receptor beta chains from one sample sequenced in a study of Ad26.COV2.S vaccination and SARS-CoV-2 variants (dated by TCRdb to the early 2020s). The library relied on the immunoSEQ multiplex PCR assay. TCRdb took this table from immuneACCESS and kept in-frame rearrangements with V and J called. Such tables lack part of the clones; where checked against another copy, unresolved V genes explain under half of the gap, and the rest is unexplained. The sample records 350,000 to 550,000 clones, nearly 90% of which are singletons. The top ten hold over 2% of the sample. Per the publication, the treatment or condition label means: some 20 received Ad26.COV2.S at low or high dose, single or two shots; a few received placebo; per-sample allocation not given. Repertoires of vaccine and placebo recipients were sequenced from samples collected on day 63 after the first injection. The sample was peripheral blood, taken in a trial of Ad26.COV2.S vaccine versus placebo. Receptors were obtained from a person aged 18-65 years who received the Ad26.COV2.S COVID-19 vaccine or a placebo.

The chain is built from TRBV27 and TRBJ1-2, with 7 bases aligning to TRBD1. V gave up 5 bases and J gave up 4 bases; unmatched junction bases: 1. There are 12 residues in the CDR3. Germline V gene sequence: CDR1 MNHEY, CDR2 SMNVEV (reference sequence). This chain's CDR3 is CASSPGGYGYTF. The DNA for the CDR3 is TGTGCCAGCAGTCCAGGGGGCTATGGCTACACCTTC.

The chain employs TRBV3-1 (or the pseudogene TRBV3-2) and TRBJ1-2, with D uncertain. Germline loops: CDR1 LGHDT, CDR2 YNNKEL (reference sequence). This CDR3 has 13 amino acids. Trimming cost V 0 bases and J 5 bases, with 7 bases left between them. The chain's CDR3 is CASSQDRGYGYTF. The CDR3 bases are TGTGCCAGCAGCCAAGATCGAGGGTATGGCTACACCTTC.

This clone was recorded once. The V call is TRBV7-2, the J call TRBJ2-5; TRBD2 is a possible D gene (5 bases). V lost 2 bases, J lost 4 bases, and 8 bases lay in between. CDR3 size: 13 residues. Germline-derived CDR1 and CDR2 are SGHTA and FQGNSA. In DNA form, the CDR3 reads TGTGCCAGCAGCTTAAGGCGGGTAGAGACCCAGTACTTC. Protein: CASSLRRVETQYF.

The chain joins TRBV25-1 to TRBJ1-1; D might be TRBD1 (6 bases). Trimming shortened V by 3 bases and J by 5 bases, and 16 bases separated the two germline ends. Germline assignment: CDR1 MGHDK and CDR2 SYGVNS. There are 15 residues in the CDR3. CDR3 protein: CASSDLSRGETEAFF. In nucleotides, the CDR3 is TGTGCCAGCAGTGATCTTAGCAGGGGAGAAACTGAAGCTTTCTTT.

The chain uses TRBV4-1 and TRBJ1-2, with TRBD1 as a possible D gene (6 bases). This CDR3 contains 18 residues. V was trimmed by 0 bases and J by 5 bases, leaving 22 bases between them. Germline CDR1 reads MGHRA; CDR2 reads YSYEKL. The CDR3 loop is CASSQDEGGAILGYGYTF. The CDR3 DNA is TGCGCCAGCAGCCAAGATGAGGGGGGCGCGATATTAGGATATGGCTACACCTTC.

In nucleotides, the CDR3 is TGCGCCAGCAGCTTCGGGGCAACTAGCACAGATACGCAGTATTTT. Translation: CASSFGATSTDTQYF. The chain is built from TRBV5-1 and TRBJ2-3, with D perhaps assigned TRBD1 or TRBD2 (5 bases each). The CDR3 totals 15 residues. The ends were cut back, 2 bases at V and 0 bases at J, with 10 bases in the middle. In germline, CDR1 is SGHRS, CDR2 YFSETQ.

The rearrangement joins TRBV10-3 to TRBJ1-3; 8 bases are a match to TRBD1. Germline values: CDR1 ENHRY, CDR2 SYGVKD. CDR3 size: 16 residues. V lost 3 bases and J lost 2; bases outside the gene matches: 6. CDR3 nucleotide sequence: TGTGCCATCAGTGATGACAGGGGCTTCCCTGGAAACACCATATATTTT. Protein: CAISDDRGFPGNTIYF.

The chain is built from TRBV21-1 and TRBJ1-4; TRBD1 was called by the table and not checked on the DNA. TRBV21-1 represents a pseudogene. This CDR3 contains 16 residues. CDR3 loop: CASSKKGQPTNEKLFF. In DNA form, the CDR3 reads TGTGCCAGCAGCAAAAAGGGACAGCCAACTAATGAAAAACTGTTTTTT.

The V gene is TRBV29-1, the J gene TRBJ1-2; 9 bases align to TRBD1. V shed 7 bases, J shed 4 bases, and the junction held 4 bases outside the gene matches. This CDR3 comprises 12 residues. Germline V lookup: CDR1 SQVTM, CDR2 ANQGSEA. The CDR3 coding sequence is TGCAGCGGGGACAGGGAGTTCTATGGCTACACCTTC. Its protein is CSGDREFYGYTF.

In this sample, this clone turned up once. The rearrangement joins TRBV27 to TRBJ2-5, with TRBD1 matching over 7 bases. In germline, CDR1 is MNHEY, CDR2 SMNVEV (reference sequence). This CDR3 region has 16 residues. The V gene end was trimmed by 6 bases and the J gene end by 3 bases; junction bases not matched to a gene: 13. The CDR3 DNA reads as TGTGCCAGCAGCCGACGCCCCCGCGACAGGGAAGAGACCCAGTACTTC. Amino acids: CASSRRPRDREETQYF.

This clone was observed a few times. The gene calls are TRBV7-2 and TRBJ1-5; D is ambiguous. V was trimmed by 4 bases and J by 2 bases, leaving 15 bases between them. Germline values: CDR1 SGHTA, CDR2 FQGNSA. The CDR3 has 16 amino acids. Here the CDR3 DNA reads TGTGCCAGCAGCTCCCGTGTTGGGGTGGGCAATCAGCCCCAGCATTTT. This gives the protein CASSSRVGVGNQPQHF.